The rows below give T cell receptor beta chains drawn from one sample of a study of beta chain features in type 1 diabetes. Clones were sequenced by immunoSEQ multiplex PCR, and TCRdb holds only the in-frame ones, with some missing. This sample has about half a million clones, with about an eighth found just once. Input material: naive CD4+ T cells from blood. These receptors all stem from a woman aged 18 to 35 in good health. CDR3s include the opening cysteine and the closing phenylalanine or tryptophan. The order of the fields is D gene, V gene, clone size, J gene, CDR3 DNA, CDR3 protein. A D gene is named only where the DNA matches it firmly. Size values are once, few and many counts, or a class for expanded clones, and some rows have none.

D gene: TRBD2
V gene: TRBV18
clone size: few
J gene: TRBJ2-5
CDR3 DNA: TGTGCCAGCTCACCACGCAGGCTAGCGGTGAAAACGTACCAAGAGACCCAGTACTTC
CDR3 protein: CASSPRRLAVKTYQETQYF

D gene: NA
V gene: TRBV30
clone size: NA
J gene: TRBJ2-3
CDR3 DNA: TGTGCCTGGAGCAATATAGCCCGAGATACGCAGTATTTT
CDR3 protein: CAWSNIARDTQYF

D gene: NA
V gene: TRBV28
clone size: few
J gene: TRBJ1-6
CDR3 DNA: TGTGCCAGCAGCCCACGGTGGGGAGGGGATTCACCCCTCCACTTT
CDR3 protein: CASSPRWGGDSPLHF

D gene: NA
V gene: TRBV7-9
clone size: few
J gene: TRBJ1-5
CDR3 DNA: TGTGCCAGCAGCCCGTCCGGAGGGAGGTCCCAGCATTTT
CDR3 protein: CASSPSGGRSQHF

D gene: TRBD1
V gene: TRBV7-3
clone size: few
J gene: TRBJ1-1
CDR3 DNA: TGTGCCAGCAGCCCAGGGGGTCAGGACACTGAAGCTTTCTTT
CDR3 protein: CASSPGGQDTEAFF

D gene: TRBD1
V gene: TRBV14
clone size: few
J gene: TRBJ2-7
CDR3 DNA: TGTGCCAGCAGCCAAGCCGGGACAGGCTCCTACGAGCAGTACTTC
CDR3 protein: CASSQAGTGSYEQYF

D gene: NA
V gene: TRBV6-5
clone size: few
J gene: TRBJ1-6
CDR3 DNA: TGTGCCAGCAGTTATGCCACATTCGGTAATTCACCCCTCCACTTT
CDR3 protein: CASSYATFGNSPLHF

D gene: NA
V gene: TRBV7-9
clone size: NA
J gene: TRBJ1-2
CDR3 DNA: TGTGCCAGCTCCCCCTCAAGGGGCTACACCTTC
CDR3 protein: CASSPSRGYTF

D gene: NA
V gene: TRBV18
clone size: NA
J gene: TRBJ2-5
CDR3 DNA: TGTGCCAGCTCGTACGGTTATCAAGAGACCCAGTACTTC
CDR3 protein: CASSYGYQETQYF

D gene: TRBD1
V gene: TRBV6-1
clone size: NA
J gene: TRBJ1-5
CDR3 DNA: TGTGCCAGCAGTGAACGGGGACAGGCGAATCAGCCCCAGCATTTT
CDR3 protein: CASSERGQANQPQHF

D gene: TRBD1
V gene: TRBV25-1
clone size: NA
J gene: TRBJ1-1
CDR3 DNA: TGTGCCAGCAGTGAAAGGGGGCCTGAAGCTTTCTTT
CDR3 protein: CASSERGPEAFF

D gene: NA
V gene: TRBV18
clone size: NA
J gene: TRBJ2-3
CDR3 DNA: TGTGCCAGCTCACCGACAGGAGCCACAGATACGCAGTATTTT
CDR3 protein: CASSPTGATDTQYF

D gene: NA
V gene: TRBV5-1
clone size: NA
J gene: TRBJ2-2
CDR3 DNA: TGCGCCAGCAGCTTGCGACAGTCGAACACCGGGGAGCTGTTTTTT
CDR3 protein: CASSLRQSNTGELFF

D gene: NA
V gene: TRBV7-9
clone size: NA
J gene: TRBJ2-1
CDR3 DNA: TGTGCCAGCAGCGATGACACCTACTACAATGAGCAGTTCTTC
CDR3 protein: CASSDDTYYNEQFF

D gene: NA
V gene: TRBV29-1
clone size: few
J gene: TRBJ1-1
CDR3 DNA: TGCAGCGTTGCTGGGGCAGGGGTATACACTGAAGCTTTCTTT
CDR3 protein: CSVAGAGVYTEAFF

D gene: TRBD1
V gene: TRBV27
clone size: few
J gene: TRBJ1-1
CDR3 DNA: TGTGCCAGCCGCGGACAGGGAATGGGAGCTTTCTTT
CDR3 protein: CASRGQGMGAFF

D gene: TRBD2
V gene: TRBV12-5
clone size: NA
J gene: TRBJ2-1
CDR3 DNA: TGTGCTAGTGGTTTGGTCCTCTCCCGGACTAGCGACAATGAGCAGTTCTTC
CDR3 protein: CASGLVLSRTSDNEQFF

D gene: TRBD1
V gene: TRBV4-1
clone size: NA
J gene: TRBJ2-1
CDR3 DNA: TGCGCCAGCAGCCCTGAGGGACAGGGACACAAGAATGAGCAGTTCTTC
CDR3 protein: CASSPEGQGHKNEQFF

D gene: NA
V gene: TRBV29-1
clone size: many
J gene: TRBJ2-2
CDR3 DNA: TGCAGCGTTCAAGGACAGTCGAACACCGGGGAGCTGTTTTTT
CDR3 protein: CSVQGQSNTGELFF

D gene: NA
V gene: TRBV14
clone size: NA
J gene: TRBJ2-2
CDR3 DNA: TGTGCCAGCAGCCCCCTCCGGGCGAACACCGGGGAGCTGTTTTTT
CDR3 protein: CASSPLRANTGELFF

D gene: NA
V gene: TRBV7-9
clone size: few
J gene: TRBJ2-6
CDR3 DNA: TGTGCCAGCACCCCAAACGAGAACGGACCCTCTGGGGCCAACGTCCTGACTTTC
CDR3 protein: CASTPNENGPSGANVLTF

D gene: NA
V gene: TRBV25-1
clone size: NA
J gene: TRBJ2-3
CDR3 DNA: TGTGCCAGCAGTGAACTAGGGGGTTTGGCAGATACGCAGTATTTT
CDR3 protein: CASSELGGLADTQYF